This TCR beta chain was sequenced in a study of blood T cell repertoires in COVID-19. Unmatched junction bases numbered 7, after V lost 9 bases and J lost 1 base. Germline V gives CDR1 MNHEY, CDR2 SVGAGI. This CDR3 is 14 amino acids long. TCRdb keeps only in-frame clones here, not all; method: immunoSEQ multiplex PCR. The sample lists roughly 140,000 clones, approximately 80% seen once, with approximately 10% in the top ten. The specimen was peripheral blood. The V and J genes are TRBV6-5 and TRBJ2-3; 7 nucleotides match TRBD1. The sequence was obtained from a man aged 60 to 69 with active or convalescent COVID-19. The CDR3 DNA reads TGTGCCAGTGGATACAGGGGTGGCACAGATACGCAGTATTTT. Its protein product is CASGYRGGTDTQYF.